This T cell receptor beta chain was obtained from a study of T cells in narcolepsy. Germline V lookup: CDR1 MNHEY, CDR2 SVGAGI. The CDR3 has 13 residues. The ends were cut back, 2 bases at V and 8 bases at J, with 10 bases in the middle. Assay used: immunoSEQ multiplex PCR; TCRdb lists only in-frame clones, some missing. The sample has about 30,000 clones; 82% are singletons. The sequence was collected from a human donor with narcolepsy. Material: CD45RA- memory CD4+ T cells from PBMCs. The V and J genes are TRBV6-5 and TRBJ2-1; perhaps TRBD2 as D (6 bases). The CDR3 protein is CASSYRLVDEQFF. CDR3 nucleotides: TGTGCCAGCAGTTACCGACTAGTAGATGAGCAGTTCTTC.